The 12 T cell receptor beta chains given below trace back to one sample, sequenced in a study of blood T cells in healthy people across ages (dated by TCRdb to between 2014 and 2017). The library was produced with 5' RACE. These reads were obtained on an Illumina HiSeq 2500. A second PCR of about 6 to 11 cycles was performed with a sample-barcoded 5' primer and a J-beta primer mix. Clones were called with MiXCR by TCRdb after fastp trimmed the public reads at Q25, and only in-frame beta chains were retained. Identical CDR3 proteins give one entry, which carries the most common genes and DNA. The sample includes about 1.6 million distinct CDR3 sequences, with roughly a third observed a single time. The ten largest clones take up 11% of the sample. Sequencing was performed on blood. These receptors were taken from a woman between 25 and 40 years old in good health.

There are many counts of this clonotype. This chain joins TRBV10-3 and TRBJ2-3, with D unclear. The CDR3 runs 15 residues. V lost 2 bases and J 2 bases, leaving 11 bases between the germline ends. The germline CDR1 and CDR2 sequences are ENHRY and SYGVKD. CDR3 sequence: CAISEGHGPTDTQYF. In nucleotides, the CDR3 is TGTGCCATCAGTGAGGGGCACGGACCCACAGATACGCAGTATTTT.

Of note for this clonotype: This may be a read error: a much more frequent sequence differs by one nucleotide. V usage is TRBV20-1 and J usage is TRBJ2-5; TRBD2 might be the D (6 bases). CDR1 is DFQATT, CDR2 SNEGSKA, per germline (reference sequence). The CDR3 runs 13 residues. The CDR3 coding sequence is TGCGGTGCTAGGAGGGCGGCCGAAGAGACCCAGTACTTC. Protein sequence: CGARRAAEETQYF.

V is TRBV5-1 and J is TRBJ2-3; 9 bases match TRBD1. V was clipped by 3 bases and J by 5 bases; unmatched bases: 4. Germline values: CDR1 SGHRS, CDR2 YFSETQ. This CDR3 is 14 amino acids long. DNA of the CDR3: TGCGCCAGCAGCTGGGGACAGGGAATAGATACGCAGTATTTT. Translated, it gives CASSWGQGIDTQYF. Using reference TRBV5-1 and TRBJ2-3 for the parts outside the CDR3, the full variable domain is KAGVTQTPRYLIKTRGQQVTLSCSPISGHRSVSWYQQTPGQGLQFLFEYFSETQRNKGNFPGRFSGRQFSNSRSEMNVSTLELGDSALYLCASSWGQGIDTQYFGPGTRLTVL.

This clonotype has only a few counts. The gene calls are TRBV10-1 and TRBJ1-2, with no clear D. The V gene's germline CDR1 is WNHNN and CDR2 SYGVQD (reference sequence). V gave up 10 bases and J gave up 2 bases, with 14 bases separating them. The CDR3 spans 13 residues. This CDR3 reads CANKDRENYGYTF. CDR3 bases: TGCGCCAACAAAGACCGGGAGAACTATGGCTACACCTTC.

The sample holds a few counts of this clonotype. The chain combines TRBV15 with TRBJ2-3, with D unresolved. Deletions cut 5 bases from V and 2 bases from J, with 29 bases between. This CDR3 has 20 amino acids. Germline CDR1 and CDR2: LNHNV and YYDKDF (reference sequence). The CDR3 nucleotides read TGTGCCACCAGCGCCCTGGGCCAGCCGTCTTCCCTTCCAGACACAGATACGCAGTATTTT. Encoded protein: CATSALGQPSSLPDTDTQYF.

The chain carries TRBV2 and TRBJ2-3, with unresolved D. Trimming cost V 7 bases and J 6 bases, with 14 bases left between them. Germline V lookup: CDR1 SNHLY, CDR2 FYNNEI. This CDR3 comprises 13 residues. Here the CDR3 reads CASTMDLDDTQYF. In nucleotides, the CDR3 is TGTGCCAGCACGATGGACCTTGACGATACGCAGTATTTT.

There are a few counts of this clonotype. V gene TRBV4-1 combines with J gene TRBJ1-2; D uncertain. The V end lost 0 bases, the J end lost 4 bases, and 12 bases lay between the germline ends. CDR1 and CDR2 from the germline V gene are MGHRA and YSYEKL. The CDR3 is 15 amino acids. The chain's CDR3 is CASSQEGTLSYGYTF. Here the CDR3 DNA reads TGCGCCAGCAGCCAAGAGGGCACGTTATCCTATGGCTACACCTTC.

V usage is TRBV6-4 and J usage is TRBJ2-7, with 9 bases fitting TRBD2. There are 13 residues in the CDR3. CDR1 is MRHNA and CDR2 is SNTAGT in the germline V gene. V was clipped by 3 bases and J by 6 bases; unmatched bases: 3. CDR3 residues: CASSEGAGGEQYF. The CDR3, as DNA: TGTGCCAGCAGTGAAGGAGCGGGAGGCGAGCAGTACTTC.

The chain recombines TRBV30 with TRBJ1-4; weak D call: TRBD1 (5 bases). Germline-derived CDR1 and CDR2 are GTSNPN and SVGIG (reference sequence). This CDR3 is built from 11 residues. Trimming cost V 8 bases and J 13 bases, with 17 bases left between them. The CDR3 sequence is CATASGTILFF. CDR3 nucleotides: TGTGCCACCGCCTCGGGGACTATACTGTTTTTT.

The chain has TRBV7-8 and TRBJ1-2; D call uncertain. V shed 7 bases and J shed 3 bases, with 24 bases lying between them. CDR3 size: 17 residues. CDR1 is SGHVS and CDR2 is FQNEAQ in the germline V gene. CDR3: CASIASSSRVPDYGYTF. The CDR3 DNA reads as TGTGCCAGCATCGCTAGTTCCTCCCGAGTTCCCGACTATGGCTACACCTTC.

V and J are TRBV20-1 and TRBJ2-1; possibly TRBD2 for D (6 bases). The CDR3 has 13 amino acids. The V gene's germline CDR1 is DFQATT and CDR2 SNEGSKA (reference sequence). Trimming took off 7 bases at V and 10 bases at J, with 20 bases between the two ends. CDR3 bases: TGCAGTGTTCAGTCGGGGGTAGCTCGGGAGCAGTTCTTC. Its translation: CSVQSGVAREQFF.

This clonotype was detected ten times or more. Germline is not matched at one junction end, which may reflect a read error. The chain uses TRBV5-1 and TRBJ2-3; 8 positions match TRBD2. This CDR3 comprises 16 residues. In germline, CDR1 is SGHRS, CDR2 YFSETQ. CDR3 bases: TGTGCCAGCAGCTTAGTGGCGGGGGGCCCCACAGATACGCAGTATTTT. Protein: CASSLVAGGPTDTQYF.